Each of the 20 T cell receptor beta chains below was sequenced from the same sample in a study of blood T cell repertoires in COVID-19. Data came from immunoSEQ multiplex PCR; TCRdb stores just in-frame clones and leaves some out. The repertoire holds roughly 130,000 clones, with 80% to 85% as singletons. The source material was peripheral blood. The source of these receptors is a man aged 25-45 years with COVID-19, enrolled during active disease.

The chain has TRBV11-2 and TRBJ1-3; no clear D. This CDR3 has 12 residues. Germline CDR1 and CDR2: SGHAT and FQNNGV. Between the trimmed V and J ends, which lost 3 bases and 4 bases, there was a span of 4 bases. This chain's CDR3 is CASSFQGNTIYF. The CDR3 DNA reads as TGTGCCAGCAGCTTCCAGGGAAACACCATATATTTT. Full variable domain (rest looked up from reference TRBV11-2 and TRBJ1-3): EAGVAQSPRYKIIEKRQSVAFWCNPISGHATLYWYQQILGQGPKLLIQFQNNGVVDDSQLPKDRFSAERLKGVDSTLKIQPAKLEDSAVYLCASSFQGNTIYFGEGSWLTVV.

In DNA, the CDR3 is TGCAGCGTACCCCACGGCGGGGAGCAGTACTTC. Translating it yields CSVPHGGEQYF. The chain joins TRBV29-1 to TRBJ2-7, with D possibly matching TRBD2 (5 bases). The CDR3 totals 11 residues. V gave up 6 bases and J gave up 7 bases, with 13 bases separating them. Germline CDR1 is SQVTM and CDR2 is ANQGSEA.

This chain connects TRBV6-5 to TRBJ1-1, with TRBD1 as a possible D gene (6 bases). The CDR3 is 15 amino acids. Trimming shortened V by 6 bases and J by 4 bases, and 18 bases separated the two germline ends. Germline V gene lookup returns CDR1 MNHEY and CDR2 SVGAGI. The CDR3 reads CASRDRTGLGTEAFF. CDR3 DNA sequence: TGTGCCAGCAGAGATAGAACAGGGTTGGGCACTGAAGCTTTCTTT.

This clone was found once. The rearrangement joins TRBV3-1 (or the pseudogene TRBV3-2) to TRBJ2-3; TRBD2 matches at 9 bases. V lost 3 bases to trimming and J lost 4 bases; unmatched junction nucleotides: 5. The CDR3 is made up of 15 amino acids. CDR1 and CDR2 from the germline V gene are LGHDT and YNNKEL (reference sequence). CDR3 amino acids: CASSQGLAIADTQYF. In DNA, the CDR3 is TGTGCCAGCAGCCAGGGACTAGCTATTGCAGATACGCAGTATTTT.

The gene calls are TRBV5-6 and TRBJ2-5; D call uncertain. CDR3 length: 14 residues. The V end lost 0 bases, the J end lost 5 bases, and 11 bases lay between the germline ends. The germline V gene has CDR1 SGHDT and CDR2 YYEEEE. Here the CDR3 DNA reads TGTGCCAGCAGCTTGGAGACAATTGGGGAGACCCAGTACTTC. Encoded protein: CASSLETIGETQYF.

The CDR3: CASSPSTGQGIGGYTF. CDR3 bases: TGTGCCAGCAGCCCTAGTACGGGACAGGGGATCGGGGGCTACACCTTC. The rearrangement joins TRBV7-3 to TRBJ1-2, with 10 bases aligning to TRBD1. CDR1 SGHTA and CDR2 FQGTGA come from the germline V gene. J was trimmed by 8 bases and V by 5 bases; bases with no gene match: 14. This CDR3 spans 16 amino acids.

The chain joins TRBV6-5 to TRBJ1-3; D perhaps matches TRBD1 (6 bases). Trimming left V 6 bases short and J 0 bases short, with 9 bases between. There are 14 residues in the CDR3. Germline V gene sequence: CDR1 MNHEY, CDR2 SVGAGI. The CDR3 loop reads CASRGAFSGNTIYF. In nucleotides, the CDR3 is TGTGCCAGCAGGGGGGCCTTCTCTGGAAACACCATATATTTT.

The chain links TRBV7-2 to TRBJ2-7; 8 bases match TRBD1. The length of the CDR3 is 15 residues. Germline V lookup: CDR1 SGHTA, CDR2 FQGNSA. J was trimmed by 5 bases and V by 6 bases; bases with no gene match: 12. As DNA, the CDR3 is TGTGCCAGCAGGGAAAGGCAGGGGGCGCGGAACGAGCAGTACTTC. This translates into CASRERQGARNEQYF.

The chain joins TRBV18 to TRBJ1-1; D is ambiguous. Germline V gene data show CDR1 as KGHSH and CDR2 as LQKENI. Trimming pared 1 base from V and 10 bases from J, leaving 19 bases between. The CDR3 extends over 15 amino acids. As DNA, the CDR3 is TGTGCCAGCTCACCACAGGATGGTGTTGGGCTTAGAGCTTTCTTT. Its translation: CASSPQDGVGLRAFF.

The rearrangement uses TRBV18 and TRBJ1-5; 8 positions match TRBD1. This CDR3 is 15 amino acids long. CDR1 KGHSH and CDR2 LQKENI come from the germline V gene. V dropped 3 bases and J dropped 1; count of bases not matched to a gene: 2. The CDR3 nucleotides read TGTGCCAGCTCACCCCAGGGGGCGAGCAATCAGCCCCAGCATTTT. Translating gives CASSPQGASNQPQHF.

The genes are TRBV4-3 and TRBJ2-7; the match to TRBD2 covers 7 bases. CDR1 and CDR2 from the germline V gene are LGHNA and YSLEER. Unmatched junction bases numbered 4, after V lost 3 bases and J lost 2 bases. CDR3 length: 14 amino acids. The CDR3 loop reads CASSQSGAAYEQYF. The CDR3 DNA reads TGCGCCAGCAGCCAGAGCGGGGCGGCCTACGAGCAGTACTTC.

The J gene is TRBJ2-3, the V gene TRBV14; 11 bases fit TRBD2. The V gene end was trimmed by 3 bases and the J gene end by 0 bases; junction bases not matched to a gene: 20. The CDR3 is made up of 22 amino acids. Germline V gives CDR1 SGHDN, CDR2 FVKESK. Here the CDR3 DNA reads TGTGCCAGCAGCCACACGAACCCGATAGCGCTAGCGGGAGGACGTAGCACAGATACGCAGTATTTT. This encodes CASSHTNPIALAGGRSTDTQYF.

The gene calls are TRBV19 and TRBJ1-5; weak D call: TRBD1 (5 bases). V dropped 5 bases and J dropped 9 bases, with 20 bases sitting between them. Germline lookup yields CDR1 LNHDA and CDR2 SQIVND (reference sequence). The CDR3 extends over 15 amino acids. Here the CDR3 DNA reads TGTGCCAGTAGTCCCCGGGGGAGGGCTGGTCGGCCCCAGCATTTT. As protein: CASSPRGRAGRPQHF.

The chain carries TRBV27 and TRBJ2-1; 10 bases are shared with TRBD2. Germline-derived CDR1 and CDR2 are MNHEY and SMNVEV (reference sequence). This CDR3 spans 15 amino acids. V gave up 7 bases and J gave up 6 bases; unmatched junction bases: 9. The CDR3 loop reads CASKRESGRGNEQFF. CDR3 DNA: TGTGCCAGCAAAAGGGAGAGCGGGAGGGGCAATGAGCAGTTCTTC.

This chain joins TRBV6-4 and TRBJ1-2; D is perhaps TRBD1 (5 bases). This CDR3 is 13 amino acids long. Per germline, CDR1 MRHNA and CDR2 SNTAGT. Trimming pared 4 bases from V and 9 bases from J, leaving 15 bases between. This chain's CDR3 is CASSAQSGTSYTF. DNA for the CDR3: TGTGCCAGCAGTGCCCAAAGCGGGACGAGCTACACCTTC.

The gene calls are TRBV18 and TRBJ2-2, with D hard to call. Trimming took off 4 bases at V and 2 bases at J, with 8 bases between the two ends. Germline loops: CDR1 KGHSH, CDR2 LQKENI. This CDR3 spans 14 amino acids. This chain's CDR3 is CASSLNINTGELFF. The CDR3 coding sequence is TGTGCCAGCTCACTTAATATTAACACCGGGGAGCTGTTTTTT.

V is TRBV6-6 and J is TRBJ2-5; D call uncertain. This CDR3 contains 11 residues. Trimming removed 5 bases at V and 5 bases at J, with 6 bases between. Germline V gives CDR1 MNHNY, CDR2 SVGAGI (reference sequence). CDR3 bases: TGTGCCAGCAGTCTCGAGGAGACCCAGTACTTC. Translating it yields CASSLEETQYF.

Concerning this clone: One end of the junction fails to match germline, which may point to a read error. V usage is TRBV7-7 and J usage is TRBJ2-7; 7 bases align to TRBD2. This CDR3 region has 13 residues. In germline, CDR1 is SSHAT, CDR2 FNYEAQ (reference sequence). The CDR3 is CASSLAAGAEQYF. In DNA, the CDR3 is TGTGCTAGCAGCTTAGCGGCGGGAGCCGAGCAGTACTTC.

The chain recombines TRBV6-5 with TRBJ1-1; 7 nucleotides line up with TRBD1. In germline, CDR1 is MNHEY, CDR2 SVGAGI. Trimming at V came to 2 bases and at J to 4 bases, leaving 10 bases not matched to a gene. The CDR3 has 16 residues. The CDR3 loop reads CASSYQGVFVSTEAFF. CDR3 DNA: TGTGCCAGCAGTTACCAGGGGGTTTTTGTAAGCACTGAAGCTTTCTTT.

This chain uses TRBV28 with TRBJ2-6; 7 nucleotides agree with TRBD1. Per the germline V gene, CDR1 is MDHEN and CDR2 is SYDVKM. Trimming took 5 bases from V and 1 from J; bases not matched to a gene: 11. This CDR3 is built from 18 residues. DNA for the CDR3: TGTGCCAGCAGTCTGATACAGGGGCTCGGGTCTGGGGCCAACGTCCTGACTTTC. It encodes CASSLIQGLGSGANVLTF.